This T cell receptor (beta chain) was captured in a study of blood T cells in healthy people across ages. Healthy Caucasian individuals from Russia aged 6 to 90 were enrolled as donors. Per-sample yields of isolated PBMCs were at least 6 million. The authors ran a second PCR of roughly 6 to 12 cycles using a sample-barcoded 5' primer and a J-beta primer mix. Template switching added a 12-random-nucleotide identifier to every cDNA molecule. TCRdb re-called the 5' RACE reads through MiXCR, storing one row per CDR3 protein. The sample carries around 1,900,000 distinct CDR3 sequences, 35% to 50% recorded once. This clonotype has only one observation. Its antigen remains unknown. Study-wide results and caveats: Donors of long life had a larger count of naive CD4+ cells and greater diversity than aged donors.

This receptor was obtained from a human donor in good health. Material: blood.

CDR3 sequence: CASSPREGMRTYQPQHF. The CDR3 DNA reads TGTGCCAGCAGCCCCCGTGAGGGAATGAGAACATATCAGCCCCAGCATTTT. The rearrangement uses TRBV6-2 or TRBV6-3 and TRBJ1-5; no definite D call. The CDR3 length is 17 residues. Looked up from germline, CDR1 is MNHEY and CDR2 is SVGEGT. The V end lost 6 bases, the J end lost 5 bases, and 23 bases lay between the germline ends.